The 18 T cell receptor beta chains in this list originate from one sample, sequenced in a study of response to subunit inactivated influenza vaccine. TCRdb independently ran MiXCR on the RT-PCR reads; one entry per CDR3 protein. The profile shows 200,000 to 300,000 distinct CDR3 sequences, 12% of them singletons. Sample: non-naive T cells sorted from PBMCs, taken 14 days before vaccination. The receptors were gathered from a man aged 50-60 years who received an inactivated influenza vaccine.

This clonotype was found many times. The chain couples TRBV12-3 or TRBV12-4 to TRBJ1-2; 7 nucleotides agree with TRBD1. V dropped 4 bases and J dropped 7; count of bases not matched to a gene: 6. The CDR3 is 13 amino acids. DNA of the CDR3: TGTGCCAGCAGTTCCTCAGGGGGATCTGGCTACACCTTC. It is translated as CASSSSGGSGYTF.

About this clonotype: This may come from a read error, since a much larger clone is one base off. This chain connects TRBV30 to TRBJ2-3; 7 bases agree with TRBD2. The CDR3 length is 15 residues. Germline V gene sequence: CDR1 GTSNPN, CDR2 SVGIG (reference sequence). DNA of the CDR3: TGTGCCTGGAGTCTAGGCAGCGGGAAATCAGAGACGCAGTATTTT. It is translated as CAWSLGSGKSETQYF.

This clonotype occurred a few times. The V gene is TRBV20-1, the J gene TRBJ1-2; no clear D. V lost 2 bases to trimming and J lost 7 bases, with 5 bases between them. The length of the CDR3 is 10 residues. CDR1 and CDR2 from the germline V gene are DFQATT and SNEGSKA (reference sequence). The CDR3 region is CSARNGGYTF. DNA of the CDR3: TGCAGTGCTAGAAACGGTGGCTACACCTTC.

The CDR3, as DNA: TGTGCCAGCAGCTTTCCAGAGACCCAGTACTTC. Encoded protein: CASSFPETQYF. The rearrangement links TRBV7-6 to TRBJ2-5; D uncertain. CDR3 length equals 11 residues. The V end was cut by 3 bases, the J end by 4 bases, with 3 bases between. Germline-derived CDR1 and CDR2 are SGHVS and FNYEAQ. Based on the CDR3 plus reference TRBV7-6 and TRBJ2-5, the full variable domain is GAGVSQSPRYKVTKRGQDVALRCDPISGHVSLYWYRQALGQGPEFLTYFNYEAQQDKSGLPNDRFSAERPEGSISTLTIQRTEQRDSAMYRCASSFPETQYFGPGTRLLVL.

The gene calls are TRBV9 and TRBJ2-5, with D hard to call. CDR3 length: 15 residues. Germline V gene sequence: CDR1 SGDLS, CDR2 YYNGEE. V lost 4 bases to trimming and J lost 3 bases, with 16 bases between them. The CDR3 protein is CASSPQGSPEETQYF. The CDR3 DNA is TGTGCCAGCAGCCCCCAAGGGTCTCCCGAAGAGACCCAGTACTTC.

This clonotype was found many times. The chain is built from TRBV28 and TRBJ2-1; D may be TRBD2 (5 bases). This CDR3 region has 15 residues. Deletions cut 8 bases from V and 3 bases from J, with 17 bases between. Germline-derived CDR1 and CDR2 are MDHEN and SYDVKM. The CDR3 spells CASSSRESFYNEQFF. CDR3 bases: TGTGCCAGCTCGAGTAGGGAGAGCTTCTACAATGAGCAGTTCTTC.

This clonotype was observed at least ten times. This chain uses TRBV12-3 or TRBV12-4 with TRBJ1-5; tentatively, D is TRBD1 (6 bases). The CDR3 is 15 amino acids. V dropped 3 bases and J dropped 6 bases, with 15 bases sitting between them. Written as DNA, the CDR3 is TGTGCCAGCAGTTTTGGTCTACAGGGACGTCAGCCCCAGCATTTT. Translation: CASSFGLQGRQPQHF.

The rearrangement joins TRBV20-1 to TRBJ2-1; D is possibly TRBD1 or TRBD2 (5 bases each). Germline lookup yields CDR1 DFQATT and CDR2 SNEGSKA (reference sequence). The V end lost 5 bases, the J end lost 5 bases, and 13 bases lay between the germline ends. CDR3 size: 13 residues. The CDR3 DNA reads TGCAGTGCTCCGGGACGGTTCGACAATGAGCAGTTCTTC. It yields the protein CSAPGRFDNEQFF.

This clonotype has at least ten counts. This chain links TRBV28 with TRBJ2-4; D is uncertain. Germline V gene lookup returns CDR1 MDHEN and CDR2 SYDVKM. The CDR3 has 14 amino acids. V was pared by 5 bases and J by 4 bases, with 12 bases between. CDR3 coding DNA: TGTGCCAGCAGTGGAGACGGATCGAAAAACATTCAGTACTTC. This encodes CASSGDGSKNIQYF.

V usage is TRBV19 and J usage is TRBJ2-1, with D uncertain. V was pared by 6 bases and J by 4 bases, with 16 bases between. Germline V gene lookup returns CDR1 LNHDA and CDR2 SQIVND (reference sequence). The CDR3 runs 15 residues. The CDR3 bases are TGTGCCAGTAGCAAACAGTCGACGGTATACAATGAGCAGTTCTTC. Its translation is CASSKQSTVYNEQFF. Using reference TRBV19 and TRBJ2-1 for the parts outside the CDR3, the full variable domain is DGGITQSPKYLFRKEGQNVTLSCEQNLNHDAMYWYRQDPGQGLRLIYYSQIVNDFQKGDIAEGYSVSREKKESFPLTVTSAQKNPTAFYLCASSKQSTVYNEQFFGPGTRLTVL.

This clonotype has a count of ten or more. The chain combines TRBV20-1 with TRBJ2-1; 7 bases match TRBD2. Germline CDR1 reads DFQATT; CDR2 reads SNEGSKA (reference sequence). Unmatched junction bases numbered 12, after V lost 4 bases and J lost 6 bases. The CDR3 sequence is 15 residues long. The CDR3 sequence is CSAMLAGVRANEQFF. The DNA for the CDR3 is TGCAGTGCTATGCTTGCGGGGGTGAGGGCCAATGAGCAGTTCTTC.

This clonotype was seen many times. CDR3 loop: CAWSVYGRYTEAFF. The DNA of the CDR3 is TGTGCCTGGAGTGTTTACGGGCGTTACACTGAAGCTTTCTTT. The chain recombines TRBV30 with TRBJ1-1; D not resolved. Trimming took 0 bases from V and 3 from J, leaving 11 bases between them. This CDR3 is built from 14 residues. The germline gives CDR1 GTSNPN, CDR2 SVGIG (reference sequence).

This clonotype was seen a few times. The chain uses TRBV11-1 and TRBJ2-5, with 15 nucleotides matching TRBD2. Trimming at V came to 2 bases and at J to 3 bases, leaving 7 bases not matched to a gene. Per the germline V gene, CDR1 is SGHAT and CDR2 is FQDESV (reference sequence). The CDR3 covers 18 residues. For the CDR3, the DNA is TGTGCCAGCAGCTTATCCGGGACTAGCGGGGGGTCAAAAGAGACCCAGTACTTC. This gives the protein CASSLSGTSGGSKETQYF.

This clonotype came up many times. CDR3 sequence: CSAPTATDTQYF. The CDR3 nucleotides are TGCAGTGCCCCTACGGCCACAGATACGCAGTATTTT. The rearrangement links TRBV20-1 to TRBJ2-3, with D unclear. This CDR3 is 12 amino acids long. The germline CDR1 and CDR2 sequences are DFQATT and SNEGSKA (reference sequence). V lost 6 bases and J lost 2, with 9 bases in between.

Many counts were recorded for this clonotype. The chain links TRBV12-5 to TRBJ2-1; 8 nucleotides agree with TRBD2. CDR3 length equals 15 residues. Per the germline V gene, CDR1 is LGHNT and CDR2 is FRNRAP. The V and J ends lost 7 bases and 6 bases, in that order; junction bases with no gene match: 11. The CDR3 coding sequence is TGTGCTAGTGCCCCTCCCGGGAGGGCTGGCAATGAGCAGTTCTTC. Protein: CASAPPGRAGNEQFF.

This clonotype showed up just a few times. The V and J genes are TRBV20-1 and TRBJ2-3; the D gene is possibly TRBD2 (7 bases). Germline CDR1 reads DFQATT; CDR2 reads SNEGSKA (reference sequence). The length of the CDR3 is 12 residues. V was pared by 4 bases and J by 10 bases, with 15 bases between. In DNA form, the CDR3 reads TGCAGTGCTAAACCGGGGGGCGATCCGCAGTATTTT. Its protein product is CSAKPGGDPQYF.

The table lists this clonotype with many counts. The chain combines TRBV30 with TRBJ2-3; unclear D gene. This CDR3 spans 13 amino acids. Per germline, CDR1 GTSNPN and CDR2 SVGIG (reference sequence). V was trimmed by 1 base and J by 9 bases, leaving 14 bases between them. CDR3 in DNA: TGTGCCTGGAGTGAGAGTCTGACCGGGACGCAGTATTTT. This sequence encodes CAWSESLTGTQYF.

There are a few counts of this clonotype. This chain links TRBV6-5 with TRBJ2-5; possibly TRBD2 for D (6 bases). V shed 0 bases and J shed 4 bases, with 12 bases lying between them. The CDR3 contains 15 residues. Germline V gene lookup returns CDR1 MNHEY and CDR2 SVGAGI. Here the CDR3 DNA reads TGTGCCAGCAGTTACTCGACTGGGGGAGGAGAGACCCAGTACTTC. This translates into CASSYSTGGGETQYF.